The rows below give T cell receptor beta chains drawn from one sample of a study of blood T cell repertoires in COVID-19. Repertoires were generated with immunoSEQ multiplex PCR, while TCRdb's copy carries only in-frame clones and drops some. The sample lists roughly 500,000 clones; approximately 85% were seen once. The sequenced material came from peripheral blood. These receptors originate from a human donor in a cohort sampled during active COVID-19. The CDR3 runs from the conserved cysteine through the conserved F or W. Each record gives: D gene, V gene, clone size, J gene, CDR3 DNA, CDR3 protein. D genes are given only for firm matches. Rows give clone size only sometimes, using once, few, many, or a class for an expanded clone.

D: NA; V: TRBV3-1/TRBV3-2; size: few; J: TRBJ2-7; DNA: TGTGCCAGCAGCCAGTCTAGATTCAGCGAGCAGTACTTC; CDR3: CASSQSRFSEQYF
D: NA; V: TRBV27; size: NA; J: TRBJ1-2; DNA: TGTGCCAGCAAACAGGGCAGGTGGAACTATGGCTACACCTTC; CDR3: CASKQGRWNYGYTF
D: NA; V: TRBV9; size: NA; J: TRBJ1-2; DNA: TGTGCCAGCAGTAACCAAGGAGGGGCTAACTATGGCTACACCTTC; CDR3: CASSNQGGANYGYTF
D: TRBD2; V: TRBV6-5; size: NA; J: TRBJ2-1; DNA: TGTGCCAGCAGTAGGTGGGGAGGGGTCAATGAGCAGTTCTTC; CDR3: CASSRWGGVNEQFF
D: NA; V: TRBV7-9; size: NA; J: TRBJ1-2; DNA: TGTGCCAGCGTCCCGGGAGGGGTTGACTATGGCTACACCTTC; CDR3: CASVPGGVDYGYTF
D: TRBD2; V: TRBV7-3; size: NA; J: TRBJ2-2; DNA: TGTGCCAGCAGCCGACGGGGGGATGCGAACACCGGGGAGCTGTTTTTT; CDR3: CASSRRGDANTGELFF
D: NA; V: TRBV5-1; size: NA; J: TRBJ2-2; DNA: TGCGCCAGCAGCTTGCAGGGGCTCCTATCGAACACCGGGGAGCTGTTTTTT; CDR3: CASSLQGLLSNTGELFF
D: TRBD1; V: TRBV9; size: NA; J: TRBJ1-2; DNA: TGTGCCAGCAGCGCCGGGACAGGCTCAAATAACTATGGCTACACCTTC; CDR3: CASSAGTGSNNYGYTF
D: TRBD2; V: TRBV11-3; size: once; J: TRBJ2-3; DNA: TGTGCCAGCAGCTTATTTCTAGCGGGGGGTAGCACAGATACGCAGTATTTT; CDR3: CASSLFLAGGSTDTQYF
D: NA; V: TRBV25-1; size: NA; J: TRBJ1-6; DNA: TGTGCCACCGGACAGTCTAATTCACCCCTCCACTTT; CDR3: CATGQSNSPLHF
D: NA; V: TRBV5-4; size: NA; J: TRBJ2-7; DNA: TGTGCCAGCAGCTTCACAGAGCGGGACAAGCGGCAGTACTTC; CDR3: CASSFTERDKRQYF
D: TRBD2; V: TRBV5-4; size: NA; J: TRBJ2-7; DNA: TGTGCCAGCAGCTTGGTTTCTAGCGGGAAGGGCGAGCAGTACTTC; CDR3: CASSLVSSGKGEQYF
D: NA; V: TRBV24-1; size: once; J: TRBJ2-5; DNA: TGTGCCACCAGTGATTTGGCACAGGGGGGGCAAGAGACCCAGTACTTC; CDR3: CATSDLAQGGQETQYF
D: NA; V: TRBV9; size: NA; J: TRBJ1-1; DNA: TGTGCCAGCAGCGTAGGGGGAACGGGGAGGGTCACTGAAGCTTTCTTT; CDR3: CASSVGGTGRVTEAFF
D: NA; V: TRBV9; size: NA; J: TRBJ1-4; DNA: TGTGCCAGCACCCCGAGGGCAAGTTCTAATGAAAAACTGTTTTTT; CDR3: CASTPRASSNEKLFF
D: NA; V: TRBV9; size: NA; J: TRBJ2-7; DNA: TGTGCCAGCAGCGTATTAGACAGCAACCCCTACGAGCAGTACTTC; CDR3: CASSVLDSNPYEQYF
D: NA; V: TRBV19; size: few; J: TRBJ1-2; DNA: TGTGCCAGTAGCCTTGACGGGGAGTATGGCTACACCTTC; CDR3: CASSLDGEYGYTF
D: TRBD2; V: TRBV18; size: NA; J: TRBJ2-3; DNA: TGTGCCAGCTCACCACTGAGCCGGGAGGCCCTTTCTACGCAGTATTTT; CDR3: CASSPLSREALSTQYF
D: TRBD1; V: TRBV6-5; size: NA; J: TRBJ2-7; DNA: TGTGCCAGCAGTTACTTGGTGGGGACAGCGTCCTACGAGCAGTACTTC; CDR3: CASSYLVGTASYEQYF
D: TRBD1; V: TRBV7-8; size: NA; J: TRBJ1-1; DNA: TGTGCCAGCAGCCCGTGGACAGGGGAGAACACTGAAGCTTTCTTT; CDR3: CASSPWTGENTEAFF
D: TRBD1; V: TRBV19; size: NA; J: TRBJ1-1; DNA: TGTGCCAGTACCGGGACAGGGGGCACTGAAGCTTTCTTT; CDR3: CASTGTGGTEAFF
D: TRBD1; V: TRBV20-1; size: NA; J: TRBJ2-2; DNA: TGCAGTGCTAATGACAGGGGCGGTGTCGGGGAGCTGTTTTTT; CDR3: CSANDRGGVGELFF
D: NA; V: TRBV25-1; size: NA; J: TRBJ1-2; DNA: TGTGCCAGCAGTAAGACCGCAGGGACTAACTATGGCTACACCTTC; CDR3: CASSKTAGTNYGYTF
D: NA; V: TRBV25-1; size: NA; J: TRBJ1-1; DNA: TGTGCCAGCAGTGAAGAGTTAAGGGGTACTGAAGCTTTCTTT; CDR3: CASSEELRGTEAFF
D: NA; V: TRBV27; size: NA; J: TRBJ2-7; DNA: TGTGCCAGCAGGGGGCGCCGCTACGAGCAGTACTTC; CDR3: CASRGRRYEQYF
D: NA; V: TRBV12-3/TRBV12-4; size: NA; J: TRBJ1-1; DNA: TGTGCCAGCATCTACCGGGGGGGTGAAGCTTTCTTT; CDR3: CASIYRGGEAFF
D: NA; V: TRBV19; size: NA; J: TRBJ2-7; DNA: TGTGCCAGTTCATCCCGGGTTGGCCACATCCCCTCTACGTCTTTC; CDR3: CASSSRVGHIPSTSF
D: TRBD2; V: TRBV6-5; size: NA; J: TRBJ2-7; DNA: TGTGCCAGCAGCTACGCGGCTAGCGGGAACTACGAGCAGTACTTC; CDR3: CASSYAASGNYEQYF
D: TRBD1; V: TRBV19; size: NA; J: TRBJ1-6; DNA: TGTGCCAGTAGTATACAACGGCAGACAGGGTATAATTCACCCCTCCACTTT; CDR3: CASSIQRQTGYNSPLHF
D: TRBD1; V: TRBV27; size: NA; J: TRBJ2-1; DNA: TGTGCCAGCAGTTTAGCGTACAGGGGTAGTGAGGATGAGCAGTTCTTC; CDR3: CASSLAYRGSEDEQFF
D: TRBD1; V: TRBV6-5; size: NA; J: TRBJ2-6; DNA: TGTGCCAGCAGGGACAGGGCCTTCGGGGCCAACGTCCTGACTTTC; CDR3: CASRDRAFGANVLTF
D: TRBD2; V: TRBV3-1/TRBV3-2; size: once; J: TRBJ2-1; DNA: TGTGCCAGCAGCCGGGAGGGCCCCCTCGGCGAGCAGTTCTTC; CDR3: CASSREGPLGEQFF
D: TRBD2; V: TRBV29-1; size: NA; J: TRBJ2-3; DNA: TGCAGCGTTGGGACTAGCGGGAGGGCGGGCCTTGGGGATACGCAGTATTTT; CDR3: CSVGTSGRAGLGDTQYF
D: TRBD2; V: TRBV3-1/TRBV3-2; size: few; J: TRBJ2-1; DNA: TGTGCCAGCAGCCAAGGGGGAGCGGGAGGGTGGAATGAGCAGTTCTTC; CDR3: CASSQGGAGGWNEQFF
D: TRBD2; V: TRBV5-8; size: NA; J: TRBJ2-5; DNA: TGTGCCAGCAGCGGGGGCGATGGGTTAGCGGGAGCCCACCAAGAGACCCAGTACTTC; CDR3: CASSGGDGLAGAHQETQYF
D: NA; V: TRBV5-1; size: NA; J: TRBJ2-7; DNA: TGCGCCAGCAGCTTTTCGACTTCCTACGAGCAGTACTTC; CDR3: CASSFSTSYEQYF
D: NA; V: TRBV28; size: NA; J: TRBJ1-5; DNA: TGTGCCAGCAGTTTAGTCAATAGCAATCAGCCCCAGCATTTT; CDR3: CASSLVNSNQPQHF